A single sample gave rise to the 9 T cell receptor beta chains below, sequenced in a study of beta chain features in type 1 diabetes. The whole isolated RNA underwent reverse transcription, so sequencing captured expressed TCRB transcripts. TCRdb keeps only in-frame clones here, not all; method: immunoSEQ multiplex PCR. This table has roughly 370,000 clones, 11% to 15% appearing once. Sequencing was performed on naive CD4+ T cells from blood. These receptors were taken from a man under 40 in good health.

The chain has TRBV27 and TRBJ2-4; D may be TRBD1 (6 bases). Trimming took 0 bases from V and 11 from J, leaving 11 bases between them. The CDR3 is 13 residues long. Germline CDR1 is MNHEY and CDR2 is SMNVEV (reference sequence). In DNA form, the CDR3 reads TGTGCCAGCAGTTTATCGCAGGGGCTGTTTCAGTACTTC. Translated: CASSLSQGLFQYF.

The chain links TRBV4-1 to TRBJ2-1, with D hard to call. With 3 bases removed from V and 3 bases from J, the gap between germline ends came to 21 bases. The CDR3 covers 18 residues. Looked up from germline, CDR1 is MGHRA and CDR2 is YSYEKL. The CDR3 DNA follows: TGCGCCAGCAGCCAGATCCCTTCTTCCCGATGGGGCTACAATGAGCAGTTCTTC. This sequence encodes CASSQIPSSRWGYNEQFF.

This clone was seen more than once but under ten times. The genes are TRBV5-6 and TRBJ1-2; no clear D gene. The CDR3 is made up of 12 amino acids. Trimming left V 0 bases short and J 8 bases short, with 8 bases between. Germline V gene data show CDR1 as SGHDT and CDR2 as YYEEEE. The CDR3 sequence is CASSLGRRGYTF. For the CDR3, the DNA is TGTGCCAGCAGCTTGGGGAGAAGGGGCTACACCTTC.

This chain uses TRBV7-3 with TRBJ2-7; 12 bases are a match to TRBD2. The CDR3 has 20 amino acids. Germline CDR1 and CDR2: SGHTA and FQGTGA. Trimming at V came to 2 bases and at J to 3 bases, leaving 17 bases not matched to a gene. CDR3 DNA sequence: TGTGCCAGCAGCTTATACGCCGACCAGATACCGGGACTAGCGGGCTACGAGCAGTACGTC. Amino acid sequence: CASSLYADQIPGLAGYEQYV.

The chain recombines TRBV7-9 with TRBJ2-1; D may be TRBD2 (6 bases). The germline V and J ends were trimmed by 5 bases and 0 bases, with 14 bases remaining between them. The CDR3 has 16 residues. Germline V lookup: CDR1 SEHNR, CDR2 FQNEAQ (reference sequence). CDR3 amino acids: CASSRAVAASYNEQFF. The CDR3 nucleotides read TGTGCCAGCAGCCGAGCCGTAGCGGCCTCCTACAATGAGCAGTTCTTC. Together with reference TRBV7-9 and TRBJ2-1, the CDR3 gives the full variable domain: DTGVSQNPRHKITKRGQNVTFRCDPISEHNRLYWYRQTLGQGPEFLTYFQNEAQLEKSRLLSDRFSAERPKGSFSTLEIQRTEQGDSAMYLCASSRAVAASYNEQFFGPGTRLTVL.

V is TRBV19 and J is TRBJ1-1, with D perhaps TRBD1 (5 bases). CDR1 is LNHDA, CDR2 SQIVND, per germline (reference sequence). V gave up 5 bases and J gave up 10 bases, with 17 bases separating them. CDR3 length equals 13 residues. DNA for the CDR3: TGTGCCAGTAGTCCCACCGGGACCCATAGAGCTTTCTTT. Translating it yields CASSPTGTHRAFF.

In this sample, this clone turned up a few times. One end of the junction does not line up with germline, which may come from a read error. J is TRBJ2-1 and V is TRBV7-7; TRBD2 agrees at 11 bases. Germline CDR1 reads SSHAT; CDR2 reads FNYEAQ (reference sequence). The CDR3 runs 15 residues. The CDR3 bases are TGTGCTAGCAGCTTAGTAGCGGGAGGGACCCATGAGCAGTTCTTC. Translation: CASSLVAGGTHEQFF.

A few counts support this clone. The chain employs TRBV7-9 and TRBJ2-3, with 9 nucleotides matching TRBD2. This CDR3 has 15 residues. Germline CDR1 is SEHNR and CDR2 is FQNEAQ (reference sequence). V lost 5 bases and J lost 2; bases outside the gene matches: 5. The CDR3 is CASSDGLASTDTQYF. The CDR3 DNA sequence: TGTGCCAGCAGCGACGGACTAGCGTCCACAGATACGCAGTATTTT.

The chain combines TRBV27 with TRBJ2-7; 7 bases fit TRBD2. V was pared by 4 bases and J by 6 bases, with 12 bases of the junction left unmatched. Germline CDR1 and CDR2: MNHEY and SMNVEV (reference sequence). CDR3 length: 15 residues. The CDR3: CASSSKTGGGLEQYF. The DNA for the CDR3 is TGTGCCAGCAGTTCAAAGACGGGAGGAGGTCTCGAGCAGTACTTC.